The rows below give T cell receptor beta chains drawn from one sample of a study of shared clonotypes between healthy human individuals. Data came from immunoSEQ multiplex PCR; TCRdb stores just in-frame clones and leaves some out. This sample has some 2,500,000 clones, with 80% to 95% found just once. The sample consisted of naive CD4+ T cells from PBMCs. These receptors were collected from a man in his late teens or twenties in good health. Some clones in this sample may be carry-over from other donors' samples. The CDR3 runs from the conserved cysteine through the conserved F or W. The D gene is left open where the match is weak. The listing skips clone size in some rows; elsewhere it reads once, few, many or a size class.

d_call	clone_size	v_call	j_call	cdr3_aa	cdr3_nt
NA	NA	TRBV28	TRBJ1-5	CAMSRSGNQPQHF	TGTGCCATGAGCAGGTCTGGGAATCAGCCCCAGCATTTT
TRBD1	NA	TRBV11-2	TRBJ2-7	CASSGRQGLEQYF	TGTGCCAGCAGCGGACGACAGGGCCTCGAGCAGTACTTC
TRBD1	NA	TRBV28	TRBJ2-7	CASVPGQGPLTYEQYF	TGTGCCAGCGTACCGGGACAGGGACCACTTACCTACGAGCAGTACTTC
TRBD2	NA	TRBV10-3	TRBJ2-7	CAIKSLAGDTLRNEQYF	TGTGCCATCAAGAGTCTAGCGGGAGATACATTAAGGAACGAGCAGTACTTC
NA	NA	TRBV5-4	TRBJ1-2	CASSLVNAGEGYTF	TGTGCCAGCAGCTTGGTAAACGCAGGGGAGGGCTACACCTTC
NA	NA	TRBV7-2	TRBJ2-5	CASSLYSTFQETQYF	TGTGCCAGCAGCTTATACAGCACCTTCCAAGAGACCCAGTACTTC
NA	NA	TRBV21-1	TRBJ1-5	CASSKEGDSNQPQHF	TGTGCCAGCAGCAAAGAGGGAGACAGCAATCAGCCCCAGCATTTT
NA	once	TRBV10-3	TRBJ2-1	CAISRPMVAKNEQFF	TGTGCCATCAGCCGTCCGATGGTAGCAAAGAATGAGCAGTTCTTC
NA	NA	TRBV10-1	TRBJ2-5	CASSSSPQETQYF	TGCGCCAGCAGTTCTAGCCCTCAAGAGACCCAGTACTTC
NA	NA	TRBV2	TRBJ1-4	CASSEGRTPRSEKLFF	TGTGCCAGCAGTGAAGGCAGGACCCCCCGCTCAGAAAAACTGTTTTTT
NA	few	TRBV15	TRBJ1-5	CATSRKVGQPQHF	TGTGCCACCAGCAGAAAGGTGGGTCAGCCCCAGCATTTT
TRBD2	once	TRBV29-1	TRBJ2-3	CSVIGTSGPTDTQYF	TGCAGCGTTATCGGGACTAGCGGCCCCACAGATACGCAGTATTTT
NA	NA	TRBV27	TRBJ2-7	CASRRFVPYEQYF	TGTGCCAGCAGACGTTTCGTTCCCTACGAGCAGTACTTC
NA	NA	TRBV5-1	TRBJ2-3	CASSLAASGAPDTQYF	TGCGCCAGCAGCTTGGCCGCTTCGGGAGCGCCAGATACGCAGTATTTT
NA	NA	TRBV2	TRBJ1-1	CASSEQGSNTEAFF	TGTGCCAGCAGTGAACAGGGATCGAACACTGAAGCTTTCTTT
NA	NA	TRBV2	TRBJ1-2	CASSPQGNYGYTF	TGTGCCAGCAGTCCCCAGGGGAACTATGGCTACACCTTC
TRBD1	NA	TRBV28	TRBJ2-7	CASSSPGTGGYEQYF	TGTGCCAGCAGTTCCCCCGGGACAGGGGGTTACGAGCAGTACTTC
NA	NA	TRBV18	TRBJ1-2	CASKITAGNYGYTF	TGTGCCAGCAAAATAACCGCCGGCAACTATGGCTACACCTTC